This T cell receptor beta chain was documented in a study of OX40 agonist ivuxolimab in advanced cancers. For the wider study: Ivuxolimab, which targeted the costimulatory receptor OX40 (CD134), was an agonistic, fully human IgG2 monoclonal antibody. Intravenous ivuxolimab was administered to patients every 2 weeks at six dose levels: 0.01, 0.1, 0.3, 1.5, 3 and 10 mg/kg. Among the roughly 50 dose-escalation patients, some 20 had hepatocellular carcinoma, roughly 15 melanoma, 9 renal cell carcinoma and 9 head and neck cancer. In the dose-escalation cohort, 70% to 90% of patients were male, and the mean age was approximately 60 years with a range of roughly 23 to 79. Patients were allowed to have had prior anti-PD-1, anti-PD-L1 or anti-CTLA-4 therapy, and roughly two fifths of the dose-escalation patients had been treated with checkpoint inhibitors. Partial responses occurred in three dose-escalation patients: two with cutaneous melanoma and one with hepatocellular carcinoma. Peripheral TCRbeta sequencing aimed to test whether ivuxolimab altered TCR sequence diversity and caused clonal T-cell expansion. The monotherapy dose-escalation portion (N of about 50 patients) of the phase I ivuxolimab trial is reported in the paper.

Genomic DNA was isolated from the sorted cells so that the TCRbeta CDR3 region could be sequenced. The immunoSEQ Assay was used for sequencing of TCRbeta CDR3 regions. This is the immuneACCESS table as TCRdb keeps it, with only in-frame sequences that have V and J called. A part of the clones is gone; compared with another copy, unresolved V genes explain less than half, and the rest is unexplained. For this sample there are 20,000 or so clones; 65% to 90% appear just once. The leading ten clones occupy 3% to 3.5% of the sample. Patients with autoimmune disease history or receiving systemic immunosuppression were excluded from the trial. Peripheral blood for TCR sequencing was collected from all dose cohorts at baseline, on cycle 4 day 1, and on cycle 7 day 1. Samples were obtained from an open-label, multicenter, first-in-human phase I dose-escalation trial of ivuxolimab. Adults with locally advanced or metastatic melanoma, renal cell carcinoma, hepatocellular carcinoma or head and neck squamous cell carcinoma were enrolled in the trial. Before TCR sequencing, CD4+ T cells and CD8+ T cells were sorted from peripheral blood as separate populations.

Points the paper makes about the study in general: Low levels of normalized T-cell clonal expansion were also shown by some nonresponding patients. At doses of 0.1 to 3.0 mg/kg, clonal expansion of both CD4+ and CD8+ T cells in blood was seen between baseline and week 6. The antigen specificity of the peripheral T cells that underwent clonal expansion was not determined. In the 0.1-3.0 mg/kg groups, partial responders had among the lowest normalized peripheral clonal expansion, particularly in CD8+ T cells. On average, CD8+ T cells showed more expanded clones than CD4+ T cells after ivuxolimab.

Comment on this clone: Its cognate antigen has yet to be identified. The sample holds no much larger clone one base away, and base qualities are not on file.

The germline V gene (reference sequence) yields SEHNR for CDR1 and FQNEAQ for CDR2. Cut back by 3 bases and 2 bases, the V and J ends lie 10 bases apart. From its cysteine to its phenylalanine, the CDR3 spans 14 amino acids. Solely the CDR3 DNA is kept, with 42 bases framed from the first base. The material was CD4+ or CD8+ T cells sorted from blood, obtained in a trial of the OX40 agonist ivuxolimab. The receptor was derived from an adult with an advanced solid tumor such as melanoma, head and neck, liver or kidney cancer. The sequence links TRBV7-9 to TRBJ2-5, with a tentative D gene TRBD1 over 7 matching bases. For the CDR3, the sequence is CASSLQGGQETQYF. The DNA sequence is as follows: TGTGCCAGCAGCTTGCAGGGGGGACAAGAGACCCAGTACTTC.